This passage covers 3 T cell receptor beta chains from one sample sequenced in a study of blood T cell repertoires in COVID-19. Method: immunoSEQ multiplex PCR; TCRdb's copy keeps in-frame clones and lacks some. Here the sample spans some 150,000 clones, about four fifths being singletons. Sequences were obtained from peripheral blood. Source of these receptors: a human donor in a cohort sampled during active COVID-19.

CDR3 nucleotides: TGTGCCAGCAGTTTCAGACGAACTAGCGGCTACAATGAGCAGTTCTTC. Its protein is CASSFRRTSGYNEQFF. The V gene is TRBV28, the J gene TRBJ2-1; 8 nucleotides line up with TRBD2. CDR3 length: 16 residues. The V segment lost 3 bases and the J segment 3 bases; nucleotides outside the gene matches: 7. The germline V gene encodes CDR1 MDHEN and CDR2 SYDVKM.

The chain combines TRBV19 with TRBJ2-5, with TRBD2 matching 12 bases. Germline V gene lookup returns CDR1 LNHDA and CDR2 SQIVND (reference sequence). The length of the CDR3 is 15 residues. The V and J ends lost 5 bases and 4 bases, in that order; junction bases with no gene match: 5. The CDR3 sequence is CASSGLAGGGETQYF. The CDR3 region has the DNA TGTGCCAGTAGTGGGCTAGCGGGAGGGGGAGAGACCCAGTACTTC. The variable domain in full, completed from reference TRBV19 and TRBJ2-5, reads DGGITQSPKYLFRKEGQNVTLSCEQNLNHDAMYWYRQDPGQGLRLIYYSQIVNDFQKGDIAEGYSVSREKKESFPLTVTSAQKNPTAFYLCASSGLAGGGETQYFGPGTRLLVL.

The CDR3 protein is CAWIPRATDTEAFF. The CDR3, as DNA: TGTGCCTGGATTCCCAGGGCCACGGACACTGAAGCTTTCTTT. The chain carries TRBV30 and TRBJ1-1; possible D gene TRBD1, 5 bases. The CDR3 has 14 residues. From germline, CDR1 is GTSNPN and CDR2 SVGIG (reference sequence). V was clipped by 4 bases and J by 3 bases, with 15 bases between them.